The rows below give T cell receptor beta chains drawn from one sample of a study of STAT5B mutations in CD4+ large granular lymphocyte leukemia. The repertoire was sequenced with immunoSEQ multiplex PCR; TCRdb's copy has only in-frame clones and lacks some. This table has 30,000 to 40,000 clones, around 88% appearing once. The sample taken for sequencing was CD4+ T cells from blood buffy coats. The receptor source for this set is a human donor in good health. CDR3s include the opening cysteine and the closing phenylalanine or tryptophan. A D gene is named only where the DNA matches it firmly. Clone size is shown for a subset of rows, as once, few, many or a class of expanded clone.

clone size: .
CDR3 length: 14
V gene: TRBV5-8
D gene: .
J gene: TRBJ1-2
CDR3 protein: CATPRTTINYGYTF
CDR3 DNA: TGTGCCACACCGAGGACCACGATCAACTATGGCTACACCTTC

clone size: .
CDR3 length: 14
V gene: TRBV7-2
D gene: .
J gene: TRBJ2-7
CDR3 protein: CASSLEGRSYEQYF
CDR3 DNA: TGTGCCAGCAGCTTAGAGGGACGCTCCTACGAGCAGTACTTC

clone size: .
CDR3 length: 15
V gene: TRBV5-4
D gene: TRBD2
J gene: TRBJ2-1
CDR3 protein: CASSLLAGGRDEQFF
CDR3 DNA: TGTGCCAGCAGCTTACTAGCGGGAGGGCGGGATGAGCAGTTCTTC

clone size: .
CDR3 length: 20
V gene: TRBV5-1
D gene: TRBD2
J gene: TRBJ2-1
CDR3 protein: CASSLTLRIAGSSSYNEQFF
CDR3 DNA: TGCGCCAGCAGCCTAACCCTGAGGATAGCGGGATCGAGCTCCTACAATGAGCAGTTCTTC

clone size: few
CDR3 length: 16
V gene: TRBV12-5
D gene: .
J gene: TRBJ1-5
CDR3 protein: CASGLVRGLGNQPQHF
CDR3 DNA: TGTGCTAGTGGTTTGGTTCGGGGTTTGGGCAATCAGCCCCAGCATTTT

clone size: few
CDR3 length: 13
V gene: TRBV30
D gene: .
J gene: TRBJ1-1
CDR3 protein: CAWSAGARTEAFF
CDR3 DNA: TGTGCCTGGAGTGCAGGGGCGCGCACTGAAGCTTTCTTT

clone size: .
CDR3 length: 14
V gene: TRBV18
D gene: .
J gene: TRBJ1-5
CDR3 protein: CASAGQSGNQPQHF
CDR3 DNA: TGTGCCAGCGCCGGGCAGAGTGGCAATCAGCCCCAGCATTTT

clone size: .
CDR3 length: 15
V gene: TRBV5-6
D gene: TRBD2
J gene: TRBJ2-3
CDR3 protein: CASSLVSGVTDTQYF
CDR3 DNA: TGTGCCAGCAGCTTAGTTAGCGGGGTCACAGATACGCAGTATTTT

clone size: .
CDR3 length: 14
V gene: TRBV5-1
D gene: .
J gene: TRBJ1-2
CDR3 protein: CASSLGGQEDGYTF
CDR3 DNA: TGCGCCAGCAGCTTGGGCGGGCAGGAAGATGGCTACACCTTC

clone size: once
CDR3 length: 16
V gene: TRBV27
D gene: TRBD2
J gene: TRBJ2-1
CDR3 protein: CASSRTSGGSYNEQFF
CDR3 DNA: TGTGCCAGCAGTCGGACTAGCGGGGGCTCCTACAATGAGCAGTTCTTC

clone size: once
CDR3 length: 15
V gene: TRBV7-2
D gene: .
J gene: TRBJ2-1
CDR3 protein: CASSYTRGGGTEQFF
CDR3 DNA: TGTGCCAGCAGCTATACCCGGGGAGGGGGCACTGAGCAGTTCTTC

clone size: .
CDR3 length: 13
V gene: TRBV6-5
D gene: .
J gene: TRBJ2-3
CDR3 protein: CASSAPGADTQYF
CDR3 DNA: TGTGCCAGCAGTGCCCCGGGGGCAGATACGCAGTATTTT

clone size: .
CDR3 length: 15
V gene: TRBV7-7
D gene: .
J gene: TRBJ2-2
CDR3 protein: CASSSGTLSTGELFF
CDR3 DNA: TGTGCCAGCAGCTCCGGGACCCTTTCCACCGGGGAGCTGTTTTTT

clone size: .
CDR3 length: 15
V gene: TRBV13
D gene: TRBD2
J gene: TRBJ2-3
CDR3 protein: CASSLKRGSTDTQYF
CDR3 DNA: TGTGCCAGCAGCCTCAAGCGGGGGAGCACAGATACGCAGTATTTT

clone size: .
CDR3 length: 14
V gene: TRBV30
D gene: .
J gene: TRBJ2-7
CDR3 protein: CAWSLSLVGYEQYF
CDR3 DNA: TGTGCCTGGAGTCTGTCACTAGTGGGCTACGAGCAGTACTTC

clone size: .
CDR3 length: 14
V gene: TRBV18
D gene: TRBD1
J gene: TRBJ1-6
CDR3 protein: CASSLTGDNSPLHF
CDR3 DNA: TGTGCCAGCTCACTTACAGGGGATAATTCACCCCTCCACTTT

clone size: .
CDR3 length: 17
V gene: TRBV21-1
D gene: .
J gene: TRBJ2-3
CDR3 protein: CASSRTVPSGRPDTQYF
CDR3 DNA: TGTGCCAGCAGCAGAACAGTACCTAGCGGGAGGCCAGATACGCAGTATTTT

clone size: .
CDR3 length: 15
V gene: TRBV6-1
D gene: .
J gene: TRBJ1-5
CDR3 protein: CASSVGPPFNQPQHF
CDR3 DNA: TGTGCCAGCAGTGTGGGCCCTCCCTTTAACCAGCCCCAGCATTTT

clone size: .
CDR3 length: 13
V gene: TRBV19
D gene: .
J gene: TRBJ1-1
CDR3 protein: CASSTGGRTEAFF
CDR3 DNA: TGTGCCAGTAGTACCGGGGGCCGTACTGAAGCTTTCTTT

clone size: .
CDR3 length: 12
V gene: TRBV7-9
D gene: .
J gene: TRBJ2-7
CDR3 protein: CASNRETYEQYF
CDR3 DNA: TGTGCCAGCAACCGGGAAACCTACGAGCAGTACTTC

clone size: .
CDR3 length: 16
V gene: TRBV5-1
D gene: TRBD2
J gene: TRBJ2-1
CDR3 protein: CASSLEGSGTYNEQFF
CDR3 DNA: TGCGCCAGCAGCTTGGAGGGTAGCGGGACCTACAATGAGCAGTTCTTC

clone size: .
CDR3 length: 15
V gene: TRBV9
D gene: .
J gene: TRBJ2-3
CDR3 protein: CASSPRQGLTDTQYF
CDR3 DNA: TGTGCCAGCAGCCCCCGACAGGGACTCACAGATACGCAGTATTTT

clone size: .
CDR3 length: 16
V gene: TRBV19
D gene: .
J gene: TRBJ2-3
CDR3 protein: CASSIQPHGGTDTQYF
CDR3 DNA: TGTGCCAGTAGTATCCAGCCCCATGGAGGGACAGATACGCAGTATTTT

clone size: .
CDR3 length: 14
V gene: TRBV9
D gene: .
J gene: TRBJ1-1
CDR3 protein: CASSVGQTITEAFF
CDR3 DNA: TGTGCCAGCAGCGTAGGTCAAACGATCACTGAAGCTTTCTTT

clone size: .
CDR3 length: 18
V gene: TRBV7-9
D gene: TRBD1
J gene: TRBJ1-6
CDR3 protein: CASSYAGGIVLNNSPLHF
CDR3 DNA: TGTGCCAGCAGCTATGCAGGGGGCATTGTATTGAATAATTCACCCCTCCACTTT

clone size: .
CDR3 length: 14
V gene: TRBV11-3
D gene: .
J gene: TRBJ1-1
CDR3 protein: CASTLRAANTEAFF
CDR3 DNA: TGTGCCAGCACCCTACGGGCAGCGAACACTGAAGCTTTCTTT

clone size: .
CDR3 length: 13
V gene: TRBV7-2
D gene: .
J gene: TRBJ2-3
CDR3 protein: CASTPGGGDTQYF
CDR3 DNA: TGTGCCAGCACCCCCGGGGGCGGGGATACGCAGTATTTT

clone size: .
CDR3 length: 13
V gene: TRBV29-1
D gene: .
J gene: TRBJ2-5
CDR3 protein: CSEKRDNQETQYF
CDR3 DNA: TGCAGCGAAAAGAGGGACAACCAAGAGACCCAGTACTTC

clone size: .
CDR3 length: 15
V gene: TRBV6-1
D gene: .
J gene: TRBJ2-1
CDR3 protein: CASPGHPSYYNEQFF
CDR3 DNA: TGTGCCAGCCCGGGACATCCCTCCTACTACAATGAGCAGTTCTTC

clone size: .
CDR3 length: 18
V gene: TRBV7-2
D gene: TRBD1
J gene: TRBJ1-4
CDR3 protein: CASSPNPGQGSPNEKLFF
CDR3 DNA: TGTGCCAGCAGCCCCAACCCGGGACAGGGGTCGCCTAATGAAAAACTGTTTTTT

clone size: .
CDR3 length: 12
V gene: TRBV30
D gene: .
J gene: TRBJ2-7
CDR3 protein: CAWSARSNEQYF
CDR3 DNA: TGTGCCTGGAGTGCGAGGTCCAACGAGCAGTACTTC

clone size: .
CDR3 length: 14
V gene: TRBV18
D gene: .
J gene: TRBJ1-1
CDR3 protein: CASSPPLGEAEAFF
CDR3 DNA: TGTGCCAGCTCACCACCTTTGGGGGAGGCTGAAGCTTTCTTT

clone size: .
CDR3 length: 13
V gene: TRBV19
D gene: .
J gene: TRBJ1-2
CDR3 protein: CASSIGALGGYTF
CDR3 DNA: TGTGCCAGTAGTATTGGGGCTCTCGGAGGCTACACCTTC

clone size: .
CDR3 length: 18
V gene: TRBV4-1
D gene: TRBD1
J gene: TRBJ2-7
CDR3 protein: CASSQDRWGQGDSYEQYF
CDR3 DNA: TGCGCCAGCAGCCAAGATCGTTGGGGGCAGGGGGACTCCTACGAGCAGTACTTC

clone size: .
CDR3 length: 14
V gene: TRBV11-2
D gene: .
J gene: TRBJ2-5
CDR3 protein: CASSPRWGMETQYF
CDR3 DNA: TGTGCCAGCAGCCCTCGGTGGGGGATGGAGACCCAGTACTTC